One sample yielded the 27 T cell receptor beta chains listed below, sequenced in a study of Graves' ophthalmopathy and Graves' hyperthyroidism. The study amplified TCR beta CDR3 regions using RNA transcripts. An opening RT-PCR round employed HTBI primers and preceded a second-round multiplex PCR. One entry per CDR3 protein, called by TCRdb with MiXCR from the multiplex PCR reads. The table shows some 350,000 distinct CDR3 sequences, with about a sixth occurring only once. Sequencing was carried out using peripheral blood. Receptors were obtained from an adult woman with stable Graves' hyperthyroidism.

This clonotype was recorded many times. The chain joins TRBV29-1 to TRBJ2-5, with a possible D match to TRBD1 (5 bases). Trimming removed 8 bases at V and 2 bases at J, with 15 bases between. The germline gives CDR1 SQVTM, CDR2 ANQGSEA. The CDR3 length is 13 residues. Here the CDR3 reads CSIPQTEQETQYF. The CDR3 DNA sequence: TGCAGCATCCCCCAGACAGAACAAGAGACCCAGTACTTC.

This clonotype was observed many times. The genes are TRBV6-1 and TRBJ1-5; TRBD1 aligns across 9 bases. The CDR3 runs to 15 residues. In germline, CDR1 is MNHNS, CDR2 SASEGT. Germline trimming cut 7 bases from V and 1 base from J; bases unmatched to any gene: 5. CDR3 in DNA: TGTGCCAGCAATCCGACAGGGGGGAGCAATCAGCCCCAGCATTTT. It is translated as CASNPTGGSNQPQHF.

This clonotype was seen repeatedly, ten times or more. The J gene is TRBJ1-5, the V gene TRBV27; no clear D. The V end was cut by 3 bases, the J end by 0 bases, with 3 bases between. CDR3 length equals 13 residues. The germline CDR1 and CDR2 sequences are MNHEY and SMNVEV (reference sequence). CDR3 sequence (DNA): TGTGCCAGCAGTTTCTATAGCAATCAGCCCCAGCATTTT. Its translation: CASSFYSNQPQHF.

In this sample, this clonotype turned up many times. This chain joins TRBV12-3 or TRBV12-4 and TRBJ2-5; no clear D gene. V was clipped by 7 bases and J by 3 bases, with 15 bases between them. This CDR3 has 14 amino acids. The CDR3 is CASNEPPFEETQYF. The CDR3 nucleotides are TGTGCCAGCAATGAACCACCCTTTGAAGAGACCCAGTACTTC.

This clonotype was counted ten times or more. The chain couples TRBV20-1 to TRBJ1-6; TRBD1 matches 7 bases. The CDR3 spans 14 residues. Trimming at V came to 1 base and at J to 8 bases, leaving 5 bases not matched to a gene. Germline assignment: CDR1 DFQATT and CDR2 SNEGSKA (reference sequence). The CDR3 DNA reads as TGCAGTGCTAGAGCTGGACAGGAGGATTCACCCCTCCACTTT. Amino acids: CSARAGQEDSPLHF.

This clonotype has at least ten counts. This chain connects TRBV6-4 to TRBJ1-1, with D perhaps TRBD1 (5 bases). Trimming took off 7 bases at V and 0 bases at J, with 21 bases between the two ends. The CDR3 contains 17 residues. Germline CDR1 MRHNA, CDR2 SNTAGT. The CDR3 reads CASTPLNGAEMNTEAFF. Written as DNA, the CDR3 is TGTGCCAGCACCCCCCTGAACGGGGCAGAGATGAACACTGAAGCTTTCTTT.

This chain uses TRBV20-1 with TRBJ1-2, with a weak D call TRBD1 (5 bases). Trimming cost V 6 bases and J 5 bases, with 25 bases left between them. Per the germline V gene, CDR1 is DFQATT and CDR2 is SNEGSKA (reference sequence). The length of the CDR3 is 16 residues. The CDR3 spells CSARWPLGPGRYGYTF. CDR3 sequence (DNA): TGCAGTGCCCGGTGGCCATTGGGGCCAGGGAGGTATGGCTACACCTTC.

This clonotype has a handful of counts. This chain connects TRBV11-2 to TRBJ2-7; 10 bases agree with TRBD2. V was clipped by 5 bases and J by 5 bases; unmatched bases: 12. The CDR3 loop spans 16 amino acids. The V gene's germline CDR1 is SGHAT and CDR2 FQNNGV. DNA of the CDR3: TGTGCCAGCAGCGCTGCGGGACTAGCGTTATTCCACGAGCAGTACTTC. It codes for CASSAAGLALFHEQYF.

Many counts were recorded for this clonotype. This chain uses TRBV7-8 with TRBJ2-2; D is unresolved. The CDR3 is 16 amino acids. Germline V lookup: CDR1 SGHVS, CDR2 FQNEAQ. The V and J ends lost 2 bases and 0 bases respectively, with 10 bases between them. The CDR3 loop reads CASSLLRQSNTGELFF. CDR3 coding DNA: TGTGCCAGCAGCTTACTTCGTCAGTCGAACACCGGGGAGCTGTTTTTT.

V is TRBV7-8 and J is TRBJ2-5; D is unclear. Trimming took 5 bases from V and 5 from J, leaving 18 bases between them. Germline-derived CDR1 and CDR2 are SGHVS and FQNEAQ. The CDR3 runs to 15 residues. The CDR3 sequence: CASSNLPRTQETQYF. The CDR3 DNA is TGTGCCAGCAGCAATCTCCCCCGGACCCAGGAGACCCAGTACTTC.

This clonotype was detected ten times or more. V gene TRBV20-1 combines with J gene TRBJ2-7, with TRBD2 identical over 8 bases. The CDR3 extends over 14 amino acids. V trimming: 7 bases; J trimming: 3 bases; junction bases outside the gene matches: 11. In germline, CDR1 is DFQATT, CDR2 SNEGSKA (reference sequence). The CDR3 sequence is CSGAPGLGIYEQYF. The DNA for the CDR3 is TGCAGTGGAGCCCCGGGACTAGGTATCTACGAGCAGTACTTC.

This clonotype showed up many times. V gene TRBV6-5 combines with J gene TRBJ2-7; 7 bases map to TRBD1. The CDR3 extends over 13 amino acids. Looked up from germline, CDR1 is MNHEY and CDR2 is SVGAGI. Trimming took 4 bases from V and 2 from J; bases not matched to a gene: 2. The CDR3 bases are TGTGCCAGCAGTTGGGGACAGACCTACGAGCAGTACTTC. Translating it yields CASSWGQTYEQYF.

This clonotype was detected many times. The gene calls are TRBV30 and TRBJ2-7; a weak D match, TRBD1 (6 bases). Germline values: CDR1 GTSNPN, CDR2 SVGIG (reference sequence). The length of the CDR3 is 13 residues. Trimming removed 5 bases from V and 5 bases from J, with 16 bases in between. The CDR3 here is CAWADQGINEQYF. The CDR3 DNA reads TGTGCCTGGGCCGACCAGGGGATCAACGAGCAGTACTTC.

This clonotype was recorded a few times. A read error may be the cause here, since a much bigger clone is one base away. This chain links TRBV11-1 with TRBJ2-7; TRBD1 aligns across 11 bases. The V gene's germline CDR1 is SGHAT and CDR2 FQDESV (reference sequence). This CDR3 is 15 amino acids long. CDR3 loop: CASRLRTGGAYEQYF. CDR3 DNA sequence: TGCGCCAGCCGCTTAAGGACAGGGGGCGCGTACGAGCAGTACTTC.

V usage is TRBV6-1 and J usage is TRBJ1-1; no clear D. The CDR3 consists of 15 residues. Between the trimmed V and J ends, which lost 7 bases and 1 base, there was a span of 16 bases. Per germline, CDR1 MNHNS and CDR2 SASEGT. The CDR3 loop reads CASTYGGSANTEAFF. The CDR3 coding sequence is TGTGCCAGCACATACGGTGGGTCAGCGAACACTGAAGCTTTCTTT.

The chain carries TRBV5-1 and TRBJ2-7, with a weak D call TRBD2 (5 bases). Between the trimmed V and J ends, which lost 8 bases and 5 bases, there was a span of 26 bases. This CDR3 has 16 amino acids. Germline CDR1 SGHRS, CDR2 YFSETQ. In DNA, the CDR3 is TGCGCCAGTAGCCGAAGTACTAGTGGGAGTGTCAACGAGCAGTACTTC. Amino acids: CASSRSTSGSVNEQYF.

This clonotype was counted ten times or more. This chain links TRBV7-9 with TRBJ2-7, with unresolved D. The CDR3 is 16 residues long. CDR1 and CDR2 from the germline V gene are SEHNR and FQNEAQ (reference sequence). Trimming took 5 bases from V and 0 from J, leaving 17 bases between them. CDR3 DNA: TGTGCCAGCAGCACCGACTCGATCAGGAGCTCCTACGAGCAGTACTTC. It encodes CASSTDSIRSSYEQYF.

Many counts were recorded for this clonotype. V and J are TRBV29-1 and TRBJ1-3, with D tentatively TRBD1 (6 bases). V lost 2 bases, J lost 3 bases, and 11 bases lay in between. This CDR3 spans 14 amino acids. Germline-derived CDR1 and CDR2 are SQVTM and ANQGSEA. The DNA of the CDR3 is TGCAGCGTTGAATCACAGGGCTTTGGAAACACCATATATTTT. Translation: CSVESQGFGNTIYF.

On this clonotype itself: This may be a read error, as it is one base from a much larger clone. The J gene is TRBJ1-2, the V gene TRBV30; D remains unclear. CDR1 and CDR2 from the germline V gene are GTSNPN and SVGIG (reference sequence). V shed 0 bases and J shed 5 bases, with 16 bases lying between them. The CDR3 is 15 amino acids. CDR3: CAWSVRTSPFYGYTF. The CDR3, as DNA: TGTGCCTGGAGTGTGAGGACCAGCCCATTTTATGGCTACACCTTC.

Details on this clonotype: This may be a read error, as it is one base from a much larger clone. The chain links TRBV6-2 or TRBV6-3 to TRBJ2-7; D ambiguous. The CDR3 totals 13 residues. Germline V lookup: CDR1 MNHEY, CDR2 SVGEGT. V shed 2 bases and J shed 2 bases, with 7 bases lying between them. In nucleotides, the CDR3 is TGTGCCAGCAGTTACGAGGTAGCCTACGAGCAGTACTTC. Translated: CASSYEVAYEQYF.

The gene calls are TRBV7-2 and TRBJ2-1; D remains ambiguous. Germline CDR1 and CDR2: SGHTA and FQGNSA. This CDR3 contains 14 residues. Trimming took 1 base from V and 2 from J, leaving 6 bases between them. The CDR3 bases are TGTGCCAGCAGCTTAGAAATAGCCTACAATGAGCAGTTCTTC. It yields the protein CASSLEIAYNEQFF.

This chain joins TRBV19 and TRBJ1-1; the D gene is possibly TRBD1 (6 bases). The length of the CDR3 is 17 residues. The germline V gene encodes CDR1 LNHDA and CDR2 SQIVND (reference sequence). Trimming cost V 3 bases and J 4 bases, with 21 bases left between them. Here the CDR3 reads CASSMAWTEKWGTEAFF. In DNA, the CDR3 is TGTGCCAGTAGTATGGCCTGGACAGAAAAATGGGGCACTGAAGCTTTCTTT.

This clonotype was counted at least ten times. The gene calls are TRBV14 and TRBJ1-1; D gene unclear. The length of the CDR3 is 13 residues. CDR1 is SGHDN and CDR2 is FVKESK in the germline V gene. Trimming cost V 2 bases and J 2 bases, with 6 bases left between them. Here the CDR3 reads CASSQQANTEAFF. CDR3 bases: TGTGCCAGCAGCCAACAGGCAAACACTGAAGCTTTCTTT.

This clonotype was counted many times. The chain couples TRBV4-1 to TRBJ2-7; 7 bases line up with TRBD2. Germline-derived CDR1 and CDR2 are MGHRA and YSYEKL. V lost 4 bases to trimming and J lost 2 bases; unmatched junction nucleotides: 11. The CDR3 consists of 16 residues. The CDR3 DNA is TGCGCCAGCAGCCCGTATCGGGGCGGGAGTACCTACGAGCAGTACTTC. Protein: CASSPYRGGSTYEQYF.

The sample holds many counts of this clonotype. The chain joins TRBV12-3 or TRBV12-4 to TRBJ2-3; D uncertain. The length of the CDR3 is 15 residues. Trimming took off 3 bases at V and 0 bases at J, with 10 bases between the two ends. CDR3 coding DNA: TGTGCCAGCAGTTTTGGTGCTAGTAGCACAGATACGCAGTATTTT. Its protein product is CASSFGASSTDTQYF.

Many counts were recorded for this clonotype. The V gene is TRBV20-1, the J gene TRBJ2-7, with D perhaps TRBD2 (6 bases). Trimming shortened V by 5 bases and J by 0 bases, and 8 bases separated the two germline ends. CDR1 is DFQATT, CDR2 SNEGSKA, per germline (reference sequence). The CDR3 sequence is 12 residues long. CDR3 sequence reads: CSAGGNSYEQYF. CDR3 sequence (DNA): TGCAGTGCTGGGGGGAACTCCTACGAGCAGTACTTC.

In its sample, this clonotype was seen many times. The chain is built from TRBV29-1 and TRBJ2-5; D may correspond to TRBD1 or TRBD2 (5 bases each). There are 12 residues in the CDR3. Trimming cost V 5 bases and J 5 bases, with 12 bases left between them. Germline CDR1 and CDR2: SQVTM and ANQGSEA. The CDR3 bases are TGCAGCGTTAGGGGCAGGGAGGAGACCCAGTACTTC. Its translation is CSVRGREETQYF.